What follows are 3 T cell receptor beta chains derived from one specimen sequenced in a study of tumor-infiltrating lymphocytes in primary liver carcinoma. Joint extraction of RNA and DNA used about 17-31 mg of bulk tissue that was unsorted. Starting material of about 480 ng total RNA yielded TCR beta cDNA via a constant-region primer. Construction of TCR beta libraries relied on three successive nested multiplex PCR rounds employing slightly modified ARM-PCR. TRBV1-TRBV30 forward primers paired with a C-beta reverse primer drove the first two PCR rounds, about 9 cycles each. TCRdb processed the multiplex PCR reads anew with MiXCR; each CDR3 protein has one entry. The table shows some 120,000 distinct CDR3 sequences, with approximately 64% occurring only once. The specimen sequenced was liver tumor tissue from sampling region 3. Stated subset: tumor region T3, left-lateral pole. The receptors come from a woman aged 60-75 years with primary liver carcinoma and hepatitis B virus infection.

Turning to this clonotype: A junction boundary mismatches the germline segment, possibly from a read error. J is TRBJ2-2 and V is TRBV6-6; D is uncertain. Looked up from germline, CDR1 is MNHNY and CDR2 is SVGAGI (reference sequence). CDR3 length: 20 amino acids. CDR3 protein: CASSYSKIRSGRANTEELFF. The CDR3 bases are TGTGCCAGCAGTTACTCGAAAATTCGTAGTGGGCGAGCGAACACCGAGGAGCTGTTTTTT.

The rearrangement joins TRBV14 to TRBJ1-1, with no clear D. Deletions cut 3 bases from V and 3 bases from J, with 8 bases between. The CDR3 has 13 residues. In germline, CDR1 is SGHDN, CDR2 FVKESK. CDR3 amino acids: CASSHGMDTEAFF. CDR3 nucleotide sequence: TGTGCCAGCAGCCATGGGATGGACACTGAAGCTTTCTTT.

V is TRBV6-5 and J is TRBJ2-7; D uncertain. Trimming left V 2 bases short and J 2 bases short, with 16 bases between. The germline V gene encodes CDR1 MNHEY and CDR2 SVGAGI. The CDR3 covers 16 residues. Here the CDR3 reads CASSYVTGGSAYEQYF. The CDR3 DNA reads TGTGCCAGCAGTTACGTAACCGGCGGCTCTGCCTACGAGCAGTACTTC.